This TCR beta chain was obtained from a study of tumor-infiltrating lymphocytes in primary liver carcinoma. Study background: Samples had roughly 3.65 to 7.5 million productive TCRbeta reads, comparable between tissue types.

The tissue used was unsorted bulk material of about 19-33 mg. RNA and DNA were co-extracted from it with the AllPrep DNA/RNA mini kit. Those patients suffered from chronic HBV infection and were treatment-naive. Over 80% of the cells in every tumor sample were viable tumor cells. For this clonotype: Its antigen is undetermined. This CDR3 is missing its conserved last phenylalanine or tryptophan, likely due to a read error. The DNA is left out, because the CDR3 cannot be placed on it with certainty; the CDR3 is given as TCRdb lists it.

Production of TCR beta cDNA used 500 ng total RNA together with a constant-region primer. It was through three nested multiplex PCR rounds of slightly modified ARM-PCR that TCR beta libraries arose. TCRdb re-called the multiplex PCR reads through MiXCR, storing one row per CDR3 protein. The repertoire consists of about 30,000 distinct CDR3 sequences, with approximately 71% occurring once and the leading ten covering more than 30%. Broader study findings: Tumor specimens were characterized by a significantly higher top-250-clone fraction than blood (p = 0.039).

This receptor was obtained from a woman aged 25 to 45 with primary liver carcinoma and hepatitis B virus infection. Sequenced: liver tumor tissue from sampling region 3. As for subset: tumor region T3, left-lateral pole.

The CDR3: CASSSVLGYGANVLTS. The chain employs TRBV7-8 and TRBJ2-6. The length of the CDR3 is 16 amino acids, counting both ends. Germline V CDR1 and CDR2: SGHVS, FQNEAQ.